This is a list of T cell receptor beta chains from one sample in a study of cytomegalovirus exposure and HLA in healthy donors. This table comes from immunoSEQ multiplex PCR, and its TCRdb copy is limited to in-frame clones, with some not included. This table has approximately 65,000 clones, under 96% appearing once. The specimen sequenced was PBMCs. The receptors shown here come from a woman aged 18-29 years in good health and CMV-seropositive. The CDR3 runs from the conserved cysteine through the conserved F or W. Fields, in order: V gene, clone size, D gene, J gene, CDR3 DNA, CDR3 protein. A D gene is named only where the DNA matches it firmly. The size of a clone is reported for some rows only, either as once, few or many, or as a class for expanded clones.

V gene: TRBV7-9
clone size: -
D gene: TRBD2
J gene: TRBJ2-3
CDR3 DNA: TGTGCCAGCAGCTCACCGGGAGGGGGATCGGATACGCAGTATTTT
CDR3 protein: CASSSPGGGSDTQYF

V gene: TRBV9
clone size: -
D gene: TRBD2
J gene: TRBJ2-1
CDR3 DNA: TGTGCCAGCAGCGTAGTAGAGCGGGGCTGGGAGAATGAGCAGTTCTTC
CDR3 protein: CASSVVERGWENEQFF

V gene: TRBV29-1
clone size: -
D gene: -
J gene: TRBJ1-1
CDR3 DNA: TGCAGCGTTGGGGCAGAATATGAAGCTTTCTTT
CDR3 protein: CSVGAEYEAFF

V gene: TRBV27
clone size: -
D gene: TRBD1
J gene: TRBJ2-7
CDR3 DNA: TGTGCCAGCAGCAAACCCGGGACAGGAGCCTACGAGCAGTACTTC
CDR3 protein: CASSKPGTGAYEQYF

V gene: TRBV7-9
clone size: -
D gene: -
J gene: TRBJ2-3
CDR3 DNA: TGTGCCAGCAGCCCCCGGGGAACCCTCACAGATACGCAGTATTTT
CDR3 protein: CASSPRGTLTDTQYF

V gene: TRBV19
clone size: -
D gene: TRBD2
J gene: TRBJ2-7
CDR3 DNA: TGTGCCAGTAGTGCGGGACTAGCGGAGCAGTACTTC
CDR3 protein: CASSAGLAEQYF

V gene: TRBV7-3
clone size: -
D gene: TRBD1
J gene: TRBJ2-5
CDR3 DNA: TGTGCCAGCAGCCCCGCCGGGACAGCGGAGAGAGAGACCCAGTACTTC
CDR3 protein: CASSPAGTAERETQYF

V gene: TRBV4-2
clone size: -
D gene: TRBD2
J gene: TRBJ2-7
CDR3 DNA: TGTGCCAGCAGCCAAGAACCGGGAGGGCCCTACGAGCAGTACTTC
CDR3 protein: CASSQEPGGPYEQYF

V gene: TRBV19
clone size: -
D gene: TRBD2
J gene: TRBJ2-5
CDR3 DNA: TGTGCCAGTAGTCTAGCGGGAGGATGGGAGACCCAGTACTTC
CDR3 protein: CASSLAGGWETQYF

V gene: TRBV6-1
clone size: once
D gene: TRBD2
J gene: TRBJ2-3
CDR3 DNA: TGTGCCAGCCCCCGGACTAGCGGGGAGTTGGATACGCAGTATTTT
CDR3 protein: CASPRTSGELDTQYF

V gene: TRBV6-6
clone size: -
D gene: TRBD1
J gene: TRBJ1-5
CDR3 DNA: TGTGCCAGCATGGGACAGGGGGCATATCAGCCCCAGCATTTT
CDR3 protein: CASMGQGAYQPQHF

V gene: TRBV11-3
clone size: -
D gene: TRBD2
J gene: TRBJ2-1
CDR3 DNA: TGTGCCAGCAGCTTAGCTAGCGGGAGGGATGAGCAGTTCTTC
CDR3 protein: CASSLASGRDEQFF

V gene: TRBV5-6
clone size: -
D gene: -
J gene: TRBJ2-5
CDR3 DNA: TGTGCCAGCAGCTTGGTCGGAGCGGGAGAGACCCAGTACTTC
CDR3 protein: CASSLVGAGETQYF

V gene: TRBV6-5
clone size: -
D gene: -
J gene: TRBJ2-7
CDR3 DNA: TGTGCCAGCAGTTATTATACCGCAGGGCCTACCGAGCAGTACTTC
CDR3 protein: CASSYYTAGPTEQYF

V gene: TRBV6-5
clone size: -
D gene: -
J gene: TRBJ2-1
CDR3 DNA: TGTGCCAGCAGTTCCTACCAGGGGTACAATGAGCAGTTCTTC
CDR3 protein: CASSSYQGYNEQFF

V gene: TRBV7-9
clone size: once
D gene: TRBD2
J gene: TRBJ2-7
CDR3 DNA: TGTGCCAGCAGGGGACTAGCCTACGAGCAGTACTTC
CDR3 protein: CASRGLAYEQYF

V gene: TRBV28
clone size: -
D gene: -
J gene: TRBJ2-7
CDR3 DNA: TGTGCCAGCAGAACCCCCTTCCTCAGGGGTCCCTACGAGCAGTACTTC
CDR3 protein: CASRTPFLRGPYEQYF

V gene: TRBV28
clone size: -
D gene: -
J gene: TRBJ2-1
CDR3 DNA: TGTGCCAGCAACAGGGGGGGTACTAACAATGAGCAGTTCTTC
CDR3 protein: CASNRGGTNNEQFF

V gene: TRBV28
clone size: -
D gene: TRBD1
J gene: TRBJ2-4
CDR3 DNA: TGTGCCAGCAGTTTGGCAGGGGGCTTTGTGGCCAAAAACATTCAGTACTTC
CDR3 protein: CASSLAGGFVAKNIQYF

V gene: TRBV19
clone size: -
D gene: TRBD1
J gene: TRBJ1-5
CDR3 DNA: TGTGCCAGTAGTAAGGACAGGGGGCCCAATCAGCCCCAGCATTTT
CDR3 protein: CASSKDRGPNQPQHF

V gene: TRBV5-4
clone size: -
D gene: -
J gene: TRBJ2-3
CDR3 DNA: TGTGCCAGCAGCTTGGGCGGAGGAAGCACAGATACGCAGTATTTT
CDR3 protein: CASSLGGGSTDTQYF

V gene: TRBV18
clone size: -
D gene: -
J gene: TRBJ2-3
CDR3 DNA: TGTGCCAGCTCACCTGGGGCAGGGGGCACAGATACGCAGTATTTT
CDR3 protein: CASSPGAGGTDTQYF

V gene: TRBV6-6
clone size: -
D gene: -
J gene: TRBJ1-1
CDR3 DNA: TGTGCCAGCCGGACAGTGAACACTGAAGCTTTCTTT
CDR3 protein: CASRTVNTEAFF

V gene: TRBV29-1
clone size: -
D gene: -
J gene: TRBJ1-5
CDR3 DNA: TGCAGCGTTGTACAGGATAGCAATCAGCCCCAGCATTTT
CDR3 protein: CSVVQDSNQPQHF

V gene: TRBV7-2
clone size: -
D gene: -
J gene: TRBJ2-1
CDR3 DNA: TGTGCCAGCAGCTTATCGTTCAGATTATCCTACAATGAGCAGTTCTTC
CDR3 protein: CASSLSFRLSYNEQFF

V gene: TRBV28
clone size: -
D gene: TRBD2
J gene: TRBJ2-5
CDR3 DNA: TGTGCCAGCAGTTTCTTGCGGGAGGGCCTTGAGACCCAGTACTTC
CDR3 protein: CASSFLREGLETQYF

V gene: TRBV19
clone size: -
D gene: -
J gene: TRBJ2-4
CDR3 DNA: TGTGCCAGTATTAGACGCACTAGGGGGGCCAAAAACATTCAGTACTTC
CDR3 protein: CASIRRTRGAKNIQYF

V gene: TRBV5-5
clone size: few
D gene: TRBD1
J gene: TRBJ2-2
CDR3 DNA: TGTGCCAGCAGCCCCGGACAGGGGTTGCTTACCGGGGAGCTGTTTTTT
CDR3 protein: CASSPGQGLLTGELFF

V gene: TRBV15
clone size: -
D gene: -
J gene: TRBJ2-7
CDR3 DNA: TGTGCCACCAGCAGAGATAGGCGGGACCTATCCTACGAGCAGTACTTC
CDR3 protein: CATSRDRRDLSYEQYF

V gene: TRBV11-3
clone size: -
D gene: -
J gene: TRBJ2-7
CDR3 DNA: TGTGCCAGCAGCTTAGGGGCCCTTGGCTACGAGCAGTACTTC
CDR3 protein: CASSLGALGYEQYF

V gene: TRBV6-6
clone size: -
D gene: -
J gene: TRBJ1-1
CDR3 DNA: TGTGCCAGCAGTTACTCGAGGGGGACTGAAGCTTTCTTT
CDR3 protein: CASSYSRGTEAFF

V gene: TRBV30
clone size: -
D gene: -
J gene: TRBJ2-3
CDR3 DNA: TGTGCCTGGAGTAGCGGGTCAGATACGCAGTATTTT
CDR3 protein: CAWSSGSDTQYF

V gene: TRBV27
clone size: once
D gene: -
J gene: TRBJ1-5
CDR3 DNA: TGTGCCAGCAGTTTAGGGGGCATTCAGCCCCAGCATTTT
CDR3 protein: CASSLGGIQPQHF

V gene: TRBV9
clone size: -
D gene: TRBD2
J gene: TRBJ2-1
CDR3 DNA: TGTGCCAGCAGCGTAGATCCCAGCGGGAGTAGAAATGAGCAGTTCTTC
CDR3 protein: CASSVDPSGSRNEQFF

V gene: TRBV19
clone size: -
D gene: -
J gene: TRBJ1-1
CDR3 DNA: TGTGCCAGTAGTATAGCCGGGACACCGAACACTGAAGCTTTCTTT
CDR3 protein: CASSIAGTPNTEAFF

V gene: TRBV7-2
clone size: -
D gene: -
J gene: TRBJ2-7
CDR3 DNA: TGTGCCACCCGGATGACATCCTCCTACGAGCAGTACTTC
CDR3 protein: CATRMTSSYEQYF

V gene: TRBV5-4
clone size: -
D gene: TRBD1
J gene: TRBJ1-4
CDR3 DNA: TGTGCCAGCAGCGATCTACAGGGGGCAGGATCTAATGAAAAACTGTTTTTT
CDR3 protein: CASSDLQGAGSNEKLFF

V gene: TRBV28
clone size: -
D gene: TRBD2
J gene: TRBJ2-7
CDR3 DNA: TGTGCCAGCAGACCGAGCGGGAGTATCTCCTACGAGCAGTACTTC
CDR3 protein: CASRPSGSISYEQYF

V gene: TRBV11-3
clone size: -
D gene: -
J gene: TRBJ2-2
CDR3 DNA: TGTGCCAGCAGCGTTAGCGGGAACACCGGGGAGCTGTTTTTT
CDR3 protein: CASSVSGNTGELFF

V gene: TRBV5-6
clone size: few
D gene: -
J gene: TRBJ1-1
CDR3 DNA: TGTGCCAGCAGCCCACAGGAGAACACTGAAGCTTTCTTT
CDR3 protein: CASSPQENTEAFF

V gene: TRBV5-1
clone size: -
D gene: TRBD2
J gene: TRBJ2-3
CDR3 DNA: TGCGCCAGCAGCTCGGGACTAGCGGGAGTGGGGGGGACAGATACGCAGTATTTT
CDR3 protein: CASSSGLAGVGGTDTQYF

V gene: TRBV27
clone size: once
D gene: TRBD2
J gene: TRBJ2-7
CDR3 DNA: TGTGCCAGCAGTCTCGGTAGCGGGGCCTACGAGCAGTACTTC
CDR3 protein: CASSLGSGAYEQYF

V gene: TRBV19
clone size: -
D gene: -
J gene: TRBJ2-7
CDR3 DNA: TGTGCCAGTAGCTCTCCCTTATCCTACGAGCAGTACTTC
CDR3 protein: CASSSPLSYEQYF

V gene: TRBV28
clone size: -
D gene: -
J gene: TRBJ1-4
CDR3 DNA: TGTGCCAGCACCTCGGACGCTAGGGGTGAAAAACTGTTTTTT
CDR3 protein: CASTSDARGEKLFF

V gene: TRBV4-3
clone size: -
D gene: TRBD1
J gene: TRBJ1-2
CDR3 DNA: TGCGCCACCACAGGACAGGGCGGCTACACCTTC
CDR3 protein: CATTGQGGYTF

V gene: TRBV6-6
clone size: -
D gene: TRBD2
J gene: TRBJ2-1
CDR3 DNA: TGTGCCAGCAGTTACTCTTTCCCGGGAGGGAGGAATGAGCAGTTCTTC
CDR3 protein: CASSYSFPGGRNEQFF

V gene: TRBV18
clone size: once
D gene: TRBD2
J gene: TRBJ2-1
CDR3 DNA: TGTGCCAGCTCACTTCTAGCGGATACCCCGGGGGGGGAGCAGTTCTTC
CDR3 protein: CASSLLADTPGGEQFF

V gene: TRBV5-1
clone size: -
D gene: -
J gene: TRBJ1-4
CDR3 DNA: TGCGCCAGCAGCCTTCCGGGAATTAATGAAAAACTGTTTTTT
CDR3 protein: CASSLPGINEKLFF

V gene: TRBV7-2
clone size: -
D gene: TRBD1
J gene: TRBJ2-7
CDR3 DNA: TGTGCCAGCAGCTTGACAGGGGGGAACGAGCAGTACTTC
CDR3 protein: CASSLTGGNEQYF